A single sample is the source of the 15 T cell receptor beta chains below, sequenced in a study of OX40 agonist ivuxolimab in advanced cancers. Generated by immunoSEQ multiplex PCR, the TCRdb table keeps only in-frame clones and is missing some. Here the sample spans approximately 69,000 clones, approximately 80% being singletons. The starting material was CD4+ or CD8+ T cells sorted from blood, obtained in a trial of the OX40 agonist ivuxolimab. These receptor sequences come from an adult with an advanced solid tumor such as melanoma, head and neck, liver or kidney cancer.

On this clone: Additional DNA sequences in this sample encode the identical CDR3. V gene TRBV2 combines with J gene TRBJ2-3; D uncertain. The V end lost 6 bases, the J end lost 2 bases, and 9 bases lay between the germline ends. The CDR3 extends over 13 amino acids. Germline V gene lookup returns CDR1 SNHLY and CDR2 FYNNEI. CDR3 nucleotide sequence: TGTGCCAGCAGCCCTCCCTTCACAGATACGCAGTATTTT. Protein: CASSPPFTDTQYF.

V and J are TRBV10-1 and TRBJ2-3; D unclear. Germline lookup yields CDR1 WNHNN and CDR2 SYGVQD (reference sequence). The length of the CDR3 is 20 residues. The germline V and J ends were trimmed by 0 bases and 0 bases, with 22 bases remaining between them. This chain's CDR3 is CASSESKGRKSVHSTDTQYF. The CDR3 DNA is TGCGCCAGCAGTGAGTCTAAAGGACGCAAATCTGTTCATAGCACAGATACGCAGTATTTT.

The chain carries TRBV6-6 and TRBJ2-1; D might be TRBD1 or TRBD2, each matching 6 bases. The CDR3 is 15 residues long. The germline V gene encodes CDR1 MNHNY and CDR2 SVGAGI (reference sequence). Trimming removed 4 bases at V and 0 bases at J, with 10 bases between. This CDR3 reads CASSLGGASYNEQFF. CDR3 coding DNA: TGTGCCAGCAGTTTGGGGGGCGCCTCCTACAATGAGCAGTTCTTC.

The chain joins TRBV20-1 to TRBJ2-3; D call uncertain. Trimming pared 2 bases from V and 5 bases from J, leaving 5 bases between. The CDR3 runs to 11 residues. Looked up from germline, CDR1 is DFQATT and CDR2 is SNEGSKA (reference sequence). The CDR3, as DNA: TGCAGTGCTAGAAGACTAGATACGCAGTATTTT. It translates to CSARRLDTQYF.

The chain employs TRBV30 and TRBJ1-2, with 8 bases lining up with TRBD1. This CDR3 contains 13 residues. V lost 5 bases to trimming and J lost 5 bases; unmatched junction nucleotides: 7. Germline-derived CDR1 and CDR2 are GTSNPN and SVGIG (reference sequence). The CDR3 coding sequence is TGTGCCTGGGGACAGGGAAGGGGGTATGGCTACACCTTC. Translating it yields CAWGQGRGYGYTF.

The V gene is TRBV18, the J gene TRBJ2-5; a weak D match, TRBD2 (5 bases). The CDR3 spans 17 residues. The V gene's germline CDR1 is KGHSH and CDR2 LQKENI. The V end was cut by 0 bases, the J end by 4 bases, with 18 bases between. The CDR3 bases are TGTGCCAGCTCACCACCCCTGGGGTCTGGACGGGGAGAGACCCAGTACTTC. It encodes CASSPPLGSGRGETQYF.

V and J are TRBV4-1 and TRBJ2-7; D perhaps matches TRBD2 (5 bases). Germline CDR1 is MGHRA and CDR2 is YSYEKL. The germline V and J ends were trimmed by 1 base and 3 bases, with 13 bases remaining between them. CDR3 length: 15 amino acids. The CDR3 region has the DNA TGCGCCAGCAGCCAAGTGAGGACTGTAGACTACGAGCAGTACTTC. Protein sequence: CASSQVRTVDYEQYF.

In its sample, this clone was seen once. The junction does not match germline at one end; this may be a read error. Other DNA sequences in this specimen translate into the identical CDR3. The chain has TRBV18 and TRBJ2-7, with TRBD1 identical over 11 bases. CDR1 and CDR2 from the germline V gene are KGHSH and LQKENI. CDR3 length: 15 amino acids. The CDR3 sequence: CASSPGQGGSYEQYF. CDR3 DNA sequence: TGTGCCAGTTCACCGGGACAGGGGGGATCCTACGAGCAGTACTTC.

The chain recombines TRBV10-1 with TRBJ2-7; the match to TRBD1 covers 9 bases. CDR1 is WNHNN and CDR2 is SYGVQD in the germline V gene (reference sequence). The junction had 3 bases not matched to a gene; V was cut back by 0 bases and J by 3 bases. This CDR3 has 15 residues. The chain's CDR3 is CASSESTGGFYEQYF. The DNA for the CDR3 is TGCGCCAGCAGTGAGTCGACAGGGGGATTCTACGAGCAGTACTTC.

The V call is TRBV28, the J call TRBJ1-3, with TRBD1 matching 9 bases. CDR3 length: 15 residues. Trimming removed 6 bases from V and 5 bases from J; junction bases left unmatched: 8. Looked up from germline, CDR1 is MDHEN and CDR2 is SYDVKM. This CDR3 is CASRRQGGDRNTIYF. CDR3 DNA sequence: TGTGCCAGCAGAAGACAGGGGGGGGATCGAAACACCATATATTTT.

The rearrangement links TRBV21-1 to TRBJ1-5. TRBV21-1 constitutes a pseudogene. This CDR3 has 12 amino acids. The CDR3 here is CASSKEDQPQHF. CDR3 DNA sequence: TGTGCCAGCAGCAAAGAGGATCAGCCCCAGCATTTT.

The chain combines TRBV30 with TRBJ1-1; TRBD1 agrees at 11 bases. The CDR3 extends over 16 amino acids. CDR1 is GTSNPN, CDR2 SVGIG, per germline (reference sequence). Trimming removed 4 bases from V and 0 bases from J; junction bases left unmatched: 7. In DNA, the CDR3 is TGTGCCTGGATGGGGGACAGGGGGAAGATGAACACTGAAGCTTTCTTT. Translation gives CAWMGDRGKMNTEAFF. The whole variable domain, remainder taken from reference TRBV30 and TRBJ1-1, is SQTIHQWPATLVQPVGSPLSLECTVEGTSNPNLYWYRQAAGRGLQLLFYSVGIGQISSEVPQNLSASRPQDRQFILSSKKLLLSDSGFYLCAWMGDRGKMNTEAFFGQGTRLTVV.

V is TRBV5-4 and J is TRBJ2-3; D is possibly TRBD1 (6 bases). The germline CDR1 and CDR2 sequences are SGHNT and YYREEE (reference sequence). Trimming removed 1 base at V and 1 base at J, with 10 bases between. CDR3 size: 15 residues. Here the CDR3 DNA reads TGTGCCAGCAGCTTGTGGGGGCCGGGCACAGATACGCAGTATTTT. Translation: CASSLWGPGTDTQYF.

The chain combines TRBV5-1 with TRBJ2-7; possibly TRBD1 or TRBD2 for D (5 bases each). V lost 4 bases and J 3 bases, leaving 17 bases between the germline ends. Germline CDR1 is SGHRS and CDR2 is YFSETQ. The CDR3 runs 15 residues. CDR3 residues: CASSLGTEALYEQYF. The DNA of the CDR3 is TGCGCCAGCAGCCTCGGGACCGAAGCCCTCTACGAGCAGTACTTC.

The chain carries TRBV19 and TRBJ1-2; D may be TRBD1 (6 bases). Germline assignment: CDR1 LNHDA and CDR2 SQIVND (reference sequence). The V end lost 0 bases, the J end lost 2 bases, and 13 bases lay between the germline ends. The length of the CDR3 is 16 residues. The CDR3 sequence is CASSIDHGGMNYGYTF. In DNA, the CDR3 is TGTGCCAGTAGTATAGATCATGGGGGCATGAACTATGGCTACACCTTC.